The present TCR beta chain was sequenced within a study of T cell changes during pregnancy in multiple sclerosis. Sequenced by immunoSEQ multiplex PCR; TCRdb stores in-frame clones only, minus some. Of about 15,000 clones listed, 65% to 90% were seen once; the top ten hold 17%. This CDR3 is 14 amino acids long. V lost 4 bases to trimming and J lost 3 bases, with 14 bases between them. Germline V gene data show CDR1 as SGDLS and CDR2 as YYNGEE. The starting material was CD8+ T cells from peripheral blood mononuclear cells, obtained after pregnancy. This TCR came from a female donor in good health, enrolled as a control in a pregnancy study. The chain combines TRBV9 with TRBJ2-7, with D maybe TRBD2 (5 bases). The CDR3 sequence is CASSSGITDYEQYF. The DNA for the CDR3 is TGTGCCAGCAGCTCCGGGATAACCGACTACGAGCAGTACTTC.